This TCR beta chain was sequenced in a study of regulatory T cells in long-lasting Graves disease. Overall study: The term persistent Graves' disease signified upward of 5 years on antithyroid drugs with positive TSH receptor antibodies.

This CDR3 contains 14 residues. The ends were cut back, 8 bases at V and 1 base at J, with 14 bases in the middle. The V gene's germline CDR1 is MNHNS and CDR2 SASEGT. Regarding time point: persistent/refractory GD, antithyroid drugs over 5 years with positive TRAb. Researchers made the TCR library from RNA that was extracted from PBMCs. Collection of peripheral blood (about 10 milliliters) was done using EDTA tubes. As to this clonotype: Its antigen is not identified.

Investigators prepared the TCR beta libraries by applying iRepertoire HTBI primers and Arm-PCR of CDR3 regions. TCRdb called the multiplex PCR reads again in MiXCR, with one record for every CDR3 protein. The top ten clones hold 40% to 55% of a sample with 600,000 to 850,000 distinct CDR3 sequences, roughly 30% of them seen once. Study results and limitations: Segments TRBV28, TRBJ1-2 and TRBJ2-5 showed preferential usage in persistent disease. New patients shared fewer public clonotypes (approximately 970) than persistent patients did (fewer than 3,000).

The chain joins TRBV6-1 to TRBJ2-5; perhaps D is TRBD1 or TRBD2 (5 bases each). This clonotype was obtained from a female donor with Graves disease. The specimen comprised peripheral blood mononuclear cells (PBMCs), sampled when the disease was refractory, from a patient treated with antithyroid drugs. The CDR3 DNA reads TGTGCCAGCTCTAAGGGGAGAGCCCAAGAGACCCAGTACTTC. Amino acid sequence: CASSKGRAQETQYF.